The subject of this entry is one T cell receptor (beta chain). This entry is derived from a study of control samples from healthy donors and cancer patients. This table comes from immunoSEQ multiplex PCR, and its TCRdb copy is limited to in-frame clones, with some not included. The sample shows 130,000 or so clones, 70% to 90% of them seen only once. V dropped 4 bases and J dropped 4; count of bases not matched to a gene: 5. CDR1 is SGDLS and CDR2 is YYNGEE in the germline V gene. The CDR3 consists of 14 residues. The J gene is TRBJ1-2, the V gene TRBV9; TRBD1 matches at 9 bases. This clonotype was obtained from a man aged 45-60 years in good health. The sample consisted of blood. The CDR3 here is CASSLMDRGYGYTF. The CDR3 nucleotides are TGTGCCAGCAGCCTCATGGACAGGGGCTATGGCTACACCTTC.